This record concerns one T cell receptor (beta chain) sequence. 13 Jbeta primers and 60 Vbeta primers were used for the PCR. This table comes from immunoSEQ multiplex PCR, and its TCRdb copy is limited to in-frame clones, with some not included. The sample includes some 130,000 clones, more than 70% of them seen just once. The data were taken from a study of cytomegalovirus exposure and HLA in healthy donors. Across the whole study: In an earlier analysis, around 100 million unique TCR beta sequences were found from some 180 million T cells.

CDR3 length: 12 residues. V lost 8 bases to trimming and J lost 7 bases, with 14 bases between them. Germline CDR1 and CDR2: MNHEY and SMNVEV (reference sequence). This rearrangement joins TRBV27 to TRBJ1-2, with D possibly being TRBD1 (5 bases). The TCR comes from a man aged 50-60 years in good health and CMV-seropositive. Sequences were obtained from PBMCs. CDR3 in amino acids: CASSSWGGGYTF. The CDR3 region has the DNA TGTGCCAGCTCGTCTTGGGGCGGTGGCTACACCTTC.